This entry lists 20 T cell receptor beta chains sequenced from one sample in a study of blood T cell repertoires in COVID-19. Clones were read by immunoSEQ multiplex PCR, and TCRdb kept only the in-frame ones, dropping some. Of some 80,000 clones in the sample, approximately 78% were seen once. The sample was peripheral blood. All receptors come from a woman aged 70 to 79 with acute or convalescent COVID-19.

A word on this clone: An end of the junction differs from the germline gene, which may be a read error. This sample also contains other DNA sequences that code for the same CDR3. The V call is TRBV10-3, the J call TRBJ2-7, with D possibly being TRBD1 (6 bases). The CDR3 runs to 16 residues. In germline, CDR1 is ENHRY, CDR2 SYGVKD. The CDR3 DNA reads TGTGCCATCAGCGAGTCGCTACAGGGTAGCTCCTACGAGCAGTACTTC. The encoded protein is CAISESLQGSSYEQYF.

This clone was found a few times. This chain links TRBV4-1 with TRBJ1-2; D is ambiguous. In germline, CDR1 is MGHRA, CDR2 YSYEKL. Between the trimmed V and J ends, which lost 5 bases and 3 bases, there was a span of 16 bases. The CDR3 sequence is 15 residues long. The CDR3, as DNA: TGCGCCAGCAGCTCGATCTCGACGGGGTACTATGGCTACACCTTC. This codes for CASSSISTGYYGYTF.

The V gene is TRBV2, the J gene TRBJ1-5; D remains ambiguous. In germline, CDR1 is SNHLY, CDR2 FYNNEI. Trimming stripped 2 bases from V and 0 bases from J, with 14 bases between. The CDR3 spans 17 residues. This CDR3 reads CASSELLQSYSNQPQHF. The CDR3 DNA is TGTGCCAGCAGTGAACTTTTGCAAAGCTATAGCAATCAGCCCCAGCATTTT.

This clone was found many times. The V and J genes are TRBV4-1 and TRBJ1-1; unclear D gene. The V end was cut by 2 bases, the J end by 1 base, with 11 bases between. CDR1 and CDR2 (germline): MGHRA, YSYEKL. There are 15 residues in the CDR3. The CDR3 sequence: CASSQFPPGNTEAFF. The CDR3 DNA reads TGCGCCAGCAGCCAATTCCCTCCAGGGAACACTGAAGCTTTCTTT.

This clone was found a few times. Here the CDR3 DNA reads TGTGCCAGCAGCCGCCTTGGTAGCGGATACAATGAGCAGTTCTTC. Amino acids: CASSRLGSGYNEQFF. The chain carries TRBV7-9 and TRBJ2-1; D is possibly TRBD2 (6 bases). Trimming cost V 5 bases and J 4 bases, with 15 bases left between them. This CDR3 is built from 15 residues. Per the germline V gene, CDR1 is SEHNR and CDR2 is FQNEAQ (reference sequence).

CDR3 amino acids: CASSPTGPTETQYF. CDR3 bases: TGTGCCAGTAGTCCAACAGGTCCGACAGAGACCCAGTACTTC. V gene TRBV19 combines with J gene TRBJ2-5; D might be TRBD1 (5 bases). Germline V gene data show CDR1 as LNHDA and CDR2 as SQIVND (reference sequence). CDR3 size: 14 residues. V was clipped by 5 bases and J by 4 bases, with 14 bases between them.

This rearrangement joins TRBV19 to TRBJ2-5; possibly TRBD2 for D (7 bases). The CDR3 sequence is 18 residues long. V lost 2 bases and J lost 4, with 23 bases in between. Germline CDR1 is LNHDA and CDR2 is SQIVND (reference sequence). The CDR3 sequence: CASSIWTGTKRGLETQYF. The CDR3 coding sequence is TGTGCCAGTAGTATATGGACCGGGACAAAGCGGGGATTAGAGACCCAGTACTTC.

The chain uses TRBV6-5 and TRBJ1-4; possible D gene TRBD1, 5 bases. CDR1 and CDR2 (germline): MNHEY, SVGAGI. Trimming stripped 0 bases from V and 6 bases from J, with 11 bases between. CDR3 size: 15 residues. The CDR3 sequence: CASSYSWAGDEKLFF. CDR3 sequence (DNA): TGTGCCAGCAGTTACTCATGGGCGGGGGATGAAAAACTGTTTTTT.

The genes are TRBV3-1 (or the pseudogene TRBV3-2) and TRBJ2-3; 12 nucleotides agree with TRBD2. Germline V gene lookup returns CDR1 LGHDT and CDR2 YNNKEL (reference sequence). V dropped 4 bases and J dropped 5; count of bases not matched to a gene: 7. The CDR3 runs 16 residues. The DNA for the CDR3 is TGTGCCAGCAGCCGTTCTAGCGGGAGGGAAGGAGATACGCAGTATTTT. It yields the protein CASSRSSGREGDTQYF.

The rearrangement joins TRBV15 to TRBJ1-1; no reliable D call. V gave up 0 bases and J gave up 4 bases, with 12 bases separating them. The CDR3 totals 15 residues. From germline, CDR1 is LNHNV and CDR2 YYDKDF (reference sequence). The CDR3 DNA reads TGTGCCACCAGCAGAGATCAAGGACTTACCACTGAAGCTTTCTTT. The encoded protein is CATSRDQGLTTEAFF.

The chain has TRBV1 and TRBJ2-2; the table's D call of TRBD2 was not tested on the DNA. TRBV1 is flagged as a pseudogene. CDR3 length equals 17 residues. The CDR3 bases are TGCACCAGCAGCCGGTTAGCGGGAGGGCCGTACACCGGGGAGCTGTTTTTT. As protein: CTSSRLAGGPYTGELFF.

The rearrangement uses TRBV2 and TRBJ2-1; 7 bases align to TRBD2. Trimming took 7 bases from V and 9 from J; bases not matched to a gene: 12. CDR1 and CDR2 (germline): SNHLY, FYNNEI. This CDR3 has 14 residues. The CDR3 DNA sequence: TGTGCCAGCAATCCAGGACTAGTCGTTGGTGAGCAGTTCTTC. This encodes CASNPGLVVGEQFF.

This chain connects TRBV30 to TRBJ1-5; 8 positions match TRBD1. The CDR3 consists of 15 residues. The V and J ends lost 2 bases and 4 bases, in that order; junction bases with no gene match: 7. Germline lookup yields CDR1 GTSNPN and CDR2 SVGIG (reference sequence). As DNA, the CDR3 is TGTGCCTGGAGTCATGGACAGGGAATAAATCAGCCCCAGCATTTT. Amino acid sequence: CAWSHGQGINQPQHF.

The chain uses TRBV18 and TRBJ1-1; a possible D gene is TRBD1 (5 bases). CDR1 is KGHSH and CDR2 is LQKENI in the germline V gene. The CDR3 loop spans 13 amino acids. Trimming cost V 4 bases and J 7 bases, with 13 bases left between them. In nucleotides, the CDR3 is TGTGCCAGCTCACTCAGCAGGGCGAGTGAAGCTTTCTTT. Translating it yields CASSLSRASEAFF.

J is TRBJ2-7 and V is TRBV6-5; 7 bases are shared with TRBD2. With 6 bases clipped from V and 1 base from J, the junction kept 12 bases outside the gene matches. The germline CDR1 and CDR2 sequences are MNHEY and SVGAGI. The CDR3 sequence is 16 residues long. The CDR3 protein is CASRYVPSGRSYEQYF. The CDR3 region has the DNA TGTGCCAGCAGGTACGTTCCCTCCGGGAGGTCCTACGAGCAGTACTTC.

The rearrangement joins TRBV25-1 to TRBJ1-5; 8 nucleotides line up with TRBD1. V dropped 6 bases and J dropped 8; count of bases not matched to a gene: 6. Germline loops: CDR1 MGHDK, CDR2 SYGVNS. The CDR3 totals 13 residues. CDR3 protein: CASSETGVKPQHF. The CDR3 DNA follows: TGTGCCAGCAGCGAGACAGGGGTGAAGCCCCAGCATTTT. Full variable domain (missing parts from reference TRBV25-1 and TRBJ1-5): EADIYQTPRYLVIGTGKKITLECSQTMGHDKMYWYQQDPGMELHLIHYSYGVNSTEKGDLSSESTVSRIRTEHFPLTLESARPSHTSQYLCASSETGVKPQHFGDGTRLSIL.

The CDR3 region is CASSQASAGLNYGYTF. CDR3 DNA sequence: TGTGCCAGCAGCCAAGCCTCGGCAGGCCTTAACTATGGCTACACCTTC. The J gene is TRBJ1-2, the V gene TRBV3-1 (or the pseudogene TRBV3-2); D remains unclear. CDR1 and CDR2 from the germline V gene are LGHDT and YNNKEL (reference sequence). V was cut by 1 base and J by 1 base, with 13 bases left in between. This CDR3 is built from 16 residues.

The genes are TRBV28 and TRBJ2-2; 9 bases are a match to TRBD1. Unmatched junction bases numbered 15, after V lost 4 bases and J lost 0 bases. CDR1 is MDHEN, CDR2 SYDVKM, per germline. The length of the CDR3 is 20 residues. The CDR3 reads CASSSRDRVIQLANTGELFF. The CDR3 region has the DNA TGTGCCAGCAGTTCTAGGGACAGGGTCATCCAATTAGCGAACACCGGGGAGCTGTTTTTT.

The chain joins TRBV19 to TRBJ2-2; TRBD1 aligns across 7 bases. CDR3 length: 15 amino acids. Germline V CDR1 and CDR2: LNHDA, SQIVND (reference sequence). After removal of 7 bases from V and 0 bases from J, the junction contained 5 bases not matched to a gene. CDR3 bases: TGTGCCAGTACCCCCGGGACAGCGAACACCGGGGAGCTGTTTTTT. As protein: CASTPGTANTGELFF.

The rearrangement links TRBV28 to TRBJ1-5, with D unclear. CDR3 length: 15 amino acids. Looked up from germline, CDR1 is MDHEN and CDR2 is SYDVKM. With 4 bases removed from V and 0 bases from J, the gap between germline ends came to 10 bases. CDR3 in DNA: TGTGCCAGCAGTTGGGTCAGCGATAGCAATCAGCCCCAGCATTTT. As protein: CASSWVSDSNQPQHF.